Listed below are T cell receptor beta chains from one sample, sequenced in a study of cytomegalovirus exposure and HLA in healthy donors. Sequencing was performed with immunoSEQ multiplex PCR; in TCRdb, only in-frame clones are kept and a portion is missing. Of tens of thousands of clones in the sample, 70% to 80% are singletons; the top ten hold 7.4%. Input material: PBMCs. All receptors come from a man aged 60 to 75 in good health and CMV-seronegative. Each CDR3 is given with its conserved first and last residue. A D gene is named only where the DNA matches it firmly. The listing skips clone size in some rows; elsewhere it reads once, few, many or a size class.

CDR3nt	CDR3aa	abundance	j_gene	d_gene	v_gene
TGTGCCAGCCGACCGACTCAGGGGGCAGGTTCACCCCTCCACTTT	CASRPTQGAGSPLHF	.	TRBJ1-6	TRBD1	TRBV6-5
TGCAGCGTTGTACAGAACACTGAAGCTTTCTTT	CSVVQNTEAFF	few	TRBJ1-1	.	TRBV29-1
TGTGCCAGCAGCCCCGGGGGGCACCTTAACACTGAAGCTTTCTTT	CASSPGGHLNTEAFF	.	TRBJ1-1	.	TRBV7-3
TGTGCCAGCGGAGTGCTGAACACCGGGGAGCTGTTTTTT	CASGVLNTGELFF	.	TRBJ2-2	.	TRBV7-2
TGTGCCAGTAGTTATGGGCCGTTGATGAACACTGAAGCTTTCTTT	CASSYGPLMNTEAFF	.	TRBJ1-1	.	TRBV19
TGTGCCAGCAGCGCCCGGAGGGGACAGGGTGGTTCACCCCTCCACTTT	CASSARRGQGGSPLHF	.	TRBJ1-6	TRBD1	TRBV9
TGTGCCAGCGAGACAGGAAGGAACTACGAGCAGTACTTC	CASETGRNYEQYF	.	TRBJ2-7	.	TRBV28
TGTGCCAGCAGTCCCTCCGACAGGGCTACCTACGAGCAGTACTTC	CASSPSDRATYEQYF	.	TRBJ2-7	TRBD1	TRBV28
TGTGCCAGCAGCTTAGGACAGGGAAGCACCGGGGAGCTGTTTTTT	CASSLGQGSTGELFF	.	TRBJ2-2	TRBD1	TRBV11-3
TGCGCCAGCAGCTTGGTCGGCCAGGGCCATAACCTGGGGGGGGCAGCTTTCTTT	CASSLVGQGHNLGGAAFF	few	TRBJ1-1	.	TRBV5-1
TGTGCCAGCAGTCCCTGGGGGGTTTCAACTGGAAACACCATATATTTT	CASSPWGVSTGNTIYF	.	TRBJ1-3	.	TRBV28
TGCGCCAGCAGGGTCCAGGGTGAGCAGTTCTTC	CASRVQGEQFF	.	TRBJ2-1	.	TRBV5-1
TGTGCCAGCAGGGACAGGGGGCGAGGTACGCAGTATTTT	CASRDRGRGTQYF	.	TRBJ2-3	TRBD1	TRBV28
TGTGCCAGCAGCGTTTCTCCCGCGGGGGGCCTACAAGAGACCCAGTACTTC	CASSVSPAGGLQETQYF	.	TRBJ2-5	TRBD2	TRBV9
TGTGCCAGCAGGGTGGGAGGACATACGCAGTATTTT	CASRVGGHTQYF	.	TRBJ2-3	.	TRBV6-5
TGCGCCAGCAGTGTGGACAGCTCCCAAGAGACCCAGTACTTC	CASSVDSSQETQYF	.	TRBJ2-5	.	TRBV10-1
TGTGCCAGTAGCCCGGGACTTTACACCGGGGAGCTGTTTTTT	CASSPGLYTGELFF	.	TRBJ2-2	.	TRBV19
TGTGCCAGCAGCTCTAGCGGGGGCTACAATGAGCAGTTCTTC	CASSSSGGYNEQFF	.	TRBJ2-1	TRBD2	TRBV7-3
TGTGCCAGCTCACCGCCAACCGAGAAGGGGGACCAAGAGACCCAGTACTTC	CASSPPTEKGDQETQYF	.	TRBJ2-5	.	TRBV18
TGTGCCAGTAGTCAGACGTCTCAGGGTAGCCACGAGCAGTACTTC	CASSQTSQGSHEQYF	.	TRBJ2-7	.	TRBV19
TGTGCCAGCAGTTACTCAAGGGGGCAGTCCTCCTACGAGCAGTACTTC	CASSYSRGQSSYEQYF	.	TRBJ2-7	TRBD1	TRBV6-5
TGCAGCGTTGGCCCTGTTGAGTCAAACTCCTACGAGCAGTACTTC	CSVGPVESNSYEQYF	once	TRBJ2-7	.	TRBV29-1
TGTGCCAGTAGTATGCTCCGGCAGGACTATGGCTACACCTTC	CASSMLRQDYGYTF	.	TRBJ1-2	.	TRBV19
TGCGCCAGCAGCTTGGGACTCCCTAAGGACGAGCAGTACTTC	CASSLGLPKDEQYF	.	TRBJ2-7	.	TRBV5-1
TGCGCCAGCAGATTTTCCGGGTCGAGCTATGGCTACACCTTC	CASRFSGSSYGYTF	.	TRBJ1-2	.	TRBV5-1
TGCGCCAGCAGCCAGGGAAACAGGGGACGCTCCGAGCAGTACTTC	CASSQGNRGRSEQYF	.	TRBJ2-7	TRBD1	TRBV4-1
TGTGCCAGCAGCTTTACTAGCGGGGCGACAAATGAGCAGTTCTTC	CASSFTSGATNEQFF	.	TRBJ2-1	TRBD2	TRBV11-2
TGTGCCAGTAGTACTCAGGGGGTGGCAGGGGAAAAACTGTTTTTT	CASSTQGVAGEKLFF	.	TRBJ1-4	TRBD1	TRBV19
TGCGCCAGCAGCCAGAGGACAGGGGAAAATAGTAACTATGGCTACACCTTC	CASSQRTGENSNYGYTF	.	TRBJ1-2	TRBD1	TRBV4-1
TGCAGCGTGATGACTAGCCCTATTTACGAGCAGTACTTC	CSVMTSPIYEQYF	.	TRBJ2-7	TRBD2	TRBV29-1
TGTGCCACCAGCAGAGGCGGAGATAACTATGGCTACACCTTC	CATSRGGDNYGYTF	.	TRBJ1-2	.	TRBV15
TGTGCCAGCGGGGGGGACCAGTCCACTGAGCAGTTCTTC	CASGGDQSTEQFF	.	TRBJ2-1	TRBD2	TRBV7-9
TGTGCCAGCAGTTACTCGCGGACAGGGGGCGAGCAGTACTTC	CASSYSRTGGEQYF	.	TRBJ2-7	TRBD1	TRBV6-5
TGTGCCAGCACCAAGGACAGGGGGCACTACGAGCAGTACTTC	CASTKDRGHYEQYF	.	TRBJ2-7	TRBD1	TRBV7-2
TGTGCCAGCAGCTTAGCCGGGACAGGTGATACGCAGTATTTT	CASSLAGTGDTQYF	few	TRBJ2-3	TRBD1	TRBV7-9
TGTGCCAGCAGCGTCGGGCAGGGAGGCACCGGGGAGCTGTTTTTT	CASSVGQGGTGELFF	.	TRBJ2-2	.	TRBV7-2
TGTGCCAGCAAAGGGGCGATTCAAGAGACCCAGTACTTC	CASKGAIQETQYF	.	TRBJ2-5	.	TRBV7-6
TGTGCCAGCAGCTTACACAGAACCGGGACAGGGGGCAATGAGCAGTTCTTC	CASSLHRTGTGGNEQFF	.	TRBJ2-1	TRBD1	TRBV7-2
TGCGCCAGCAGCCAAGATTCGGGTCGCCCGGATGCTTTCTTT	CASSQDSGRPDAFF	.	TRBJ1-1	.	TRBV4-1
TGTGCCAGCAGCGTGGGCACACAGGGTACAGATACGCAGTATTTT	CASSVGTQGTDTQYF	.	TRBJ2-3	.	TRBV11-3
TGTGCCAGCAAAGAGCGGGAGACCCGCTCCTACAATGAGCAGTTCTTC	CASKERETRSYNEQFF	few	TRBJ2-1	TRBD2	TRBV27
TGTGCCAGCAGCTCAGGGGTTGGAGTAAACTATGGCTACACCTTC	CASSSGVGVNYGYTF	few	TRBJ1-2	.	TRBV7-2
TGTGCCAGCACCTTGGGGCAGCGGAACAATGAGCAGTTCTTC	CASTLGQRNNEQFF	.	TRBJ2-1	.	TRBV5-8
TGTGCCAGCAGTTTATCTGGCGGGAGGAACGGCTACACCTTC	CASSLSGGRNGYTF	.	TRBJ1-2	.	TRBV27
TGTGCCAGCAGCTTGTCGCAGGGGCTCGCCAAAAACATTCAGTACTTC	CASSLSQGLAKNIQYF	.	TRBJ2-4	.	TRBV5-4
TGTTCCAGCAGCGGAGTTAGCGGGTACTACAATGAGCAGTTCTTC	CSSSGVSGYYNEQFF	.	TRBJ2-1	TRBD2	TRBV7-9